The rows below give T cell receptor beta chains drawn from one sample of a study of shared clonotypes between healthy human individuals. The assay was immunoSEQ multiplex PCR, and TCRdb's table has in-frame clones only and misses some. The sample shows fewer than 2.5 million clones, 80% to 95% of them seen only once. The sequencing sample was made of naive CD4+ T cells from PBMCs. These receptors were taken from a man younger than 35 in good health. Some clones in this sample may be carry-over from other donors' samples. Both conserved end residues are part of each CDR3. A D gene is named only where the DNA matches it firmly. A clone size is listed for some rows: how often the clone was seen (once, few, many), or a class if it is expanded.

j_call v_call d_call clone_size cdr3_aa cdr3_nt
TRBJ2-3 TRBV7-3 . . CASSLGVGFSTDTQYF TGTGCCAGCAGCTTAGGGGTCGGATTTAGCACAGATACGCAGTATTTT
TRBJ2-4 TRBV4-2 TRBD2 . CASSQAAGLAGLAKNIQYF TGTGCCAGCAGCCAAGCCGCGGGACTAGCGGGACTAGCCAAAAACATTCAGTACTTC
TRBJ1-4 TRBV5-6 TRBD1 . CASSIRDRRFEKLFF TGTGCCAGCAGCATCCGGGACAGGCGATTCGAAAAACTGTTTTTT
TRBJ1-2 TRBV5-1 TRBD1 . CASSPAPGQGATYRYGYTF TGCGCCAGCAGCCCGGCCCCGGGACAGGGGGCCACCTACCGCTATGGCTACACCTTC
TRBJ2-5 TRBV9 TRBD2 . CASSVAWGLAGEGGETQYF TGTGCCAGCAGCGTAGCTTGGGGACTAGCGGGAGAAGGAGGCGAGACCCAGTACTTC
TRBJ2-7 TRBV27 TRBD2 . CASSFGTSGAYEQYF TGTGCCAGCAGTTTCGGGACTAGCGGGGCCTACGAGCAGTACTTC
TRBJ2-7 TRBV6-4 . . CASSGKAVYEQYF TGTGCCAGCAGCGGCAAAGCGGTCTACGAGCAGTACTTC
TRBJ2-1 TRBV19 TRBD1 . CASSIGGQANEQFF TGTGCCAGTAGTATAGGGGGACAGGCCAATGAGCAGTTCTTC
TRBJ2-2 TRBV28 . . CASSWDYRDTGELFF TGTGCCAGCAGTTGGGACTACAGGGACACCGGGGAGCTGTTTTTT
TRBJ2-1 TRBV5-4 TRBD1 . CASRSGTGTYNEQFF TGTGCCAGCAGATCCGGGACAGGGACATACAATGAGCAGTTCTTC
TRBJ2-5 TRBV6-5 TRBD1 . CASSPGGAETQYF TGTGCCAGCAGTCCAGGGGGTGCAGAGACCCAGTACTTC
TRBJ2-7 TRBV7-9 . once CASSLQQGFYEQYF TGTGCCAGCAGCTTACAGCAGGGGTTCTACGAGCAGTACTTC
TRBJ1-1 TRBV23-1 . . CASSQQGLATEAFF TGCGCCAGCAGTCAACAGGGTCTAGCCACTGAAGCTTTCTTT
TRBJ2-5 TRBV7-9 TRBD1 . CASSPGTGPWETQYF TGTGCCAGCAGCCCCGGGACAGGGCCTTGGGAGACCCAGTACTTC
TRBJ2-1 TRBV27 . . CASSFGLRDEQFF TGTGCCAGCAGTTTCGGCCTCCGCGATGAGCAGTTCTTC
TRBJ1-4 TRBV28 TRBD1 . CASSSQGALNEKLFF TGTGCCAGCAGCTCCCAGGGGGCCCTTAACGAAAAACTGTTTTTT
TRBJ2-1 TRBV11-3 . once CASSGQYNEQFF TGTGCCAGCAGTGGACAGTACAATGAGCAGTTCTTC
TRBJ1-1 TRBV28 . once CASSRLPTEAFF TGTGCCAGCAGCCGATTACCTACTGAAGCTTTCTTT
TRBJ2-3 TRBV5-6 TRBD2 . CASSGGLSRGTDTQYF TGTGCCAGCAGCGGGGGACTATCTCGAGGCACAGATACGCAGTATTTT
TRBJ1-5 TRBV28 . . CASTLAGQPQHF TGTGCCAGCACATTGGCAGGGCAGCCCCAGCATTTT
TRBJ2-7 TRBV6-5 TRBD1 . CASSYSTGGYEQYF TGTGCCAGCAGTTACTCCACAGGGGGCTACGAGCAGTACTTC
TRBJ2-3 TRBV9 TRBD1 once CASTEGQGTDTQYF TGTGCCAGCACCGAGGGACAGGGCACAGATACGCAGTATTTT
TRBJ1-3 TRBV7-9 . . CASSLEGTIYF TGTGCCAGCAGCTTGGAGGGCACCATATATTTT
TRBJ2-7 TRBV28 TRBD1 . CASSSRDRYAYEQYF TGTGCCAGCAGTTCCCGGGACAGGTATGCCTACGAGCAGTACTTC
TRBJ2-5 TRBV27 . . CASSPTGHRTGETQYF TGTGCCAGCAGTCCTACGGGACATAGGACTGGAGAGACCCAGTACTTC
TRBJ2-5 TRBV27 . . CASSLLGEETQYF TGTGCCAGCAGTTTATTAGGAGAAGAGACCCAGTACTTC
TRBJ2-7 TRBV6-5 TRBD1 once CASSRQGAGSYEQYF TGTGCCAGCAGCCGACAGGGGGCAGGCTCCTACGAGCAGTACTTC
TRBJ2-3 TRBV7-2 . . CASSSSRGGTDTQYF TGTGCCAGCAGCTCAAGTAGGGGCGGAACGGATACGCAGTATTTT
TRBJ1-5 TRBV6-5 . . CASSYSRAGGNQPQHF TGTGCCAGCAGTTACAGCCGGGCTGGCGGCAATCAGCCCCAGCATTTT
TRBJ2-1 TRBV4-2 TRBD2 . CASSHLAGGPGNEQFF TGTGCCAGCAGCCACCTAGCGGGAGGGCCGGGCAATGAGCAGTTCTTC
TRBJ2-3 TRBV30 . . CAWSVLGPDTQYF TGTGCCTGGAGTGTGCTGGGACCAGATACGCAGTATTTT
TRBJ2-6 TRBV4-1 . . CASSPEGANVLTF TGCGCCAGCAGCCCCGAGGGGGCCAACGTCCTGACTTTC
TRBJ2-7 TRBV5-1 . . CASRDLTGGSEQYF TGCGCCAGCAGGGATCTGACTGGCGGTTCCGAGCAGTACTTC
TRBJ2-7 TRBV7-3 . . CASSLGVIISYEQYF TGTGCCAGCAGCCTCGGGGTAATCATCTCCTACGAGCAGTACTTC
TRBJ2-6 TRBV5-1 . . CASSLQMSGPSGANVLTF TGCGCCAGCAGCTTGCAAATGAGCGGGCCCTCTGGGGCCAACGTCCTGACTTTC
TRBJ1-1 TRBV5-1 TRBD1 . CASSNEGAAGTEAFF TGCGCCAGCAGCAATGAGGGGGCTGCGGGCACTGAAGCTTTCTTT
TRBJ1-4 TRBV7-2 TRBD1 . CASSASPHRGLNEKLFF TGTGCCAGCAGCGCCAGCCCTCACAGGGGGCTTAACGAAAAACTGTTTTTT
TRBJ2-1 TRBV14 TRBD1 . CASSHLRGEQFF TGTGCCAGCAGCCACCTCAGGGGGGAGCAGTTCTTC
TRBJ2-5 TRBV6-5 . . CASRPSPMGVQYF TGTGCCAGCAGACCCTCCCCTATGGGGGTCCAGTACTTC
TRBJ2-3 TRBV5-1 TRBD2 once CASSPGTSGVDTQYF TGCGCCAGCAGCCCTGGGACTAGCGGGGTAGATACGCAGTATTTT
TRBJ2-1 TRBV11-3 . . CASSAGQGMGEQFF TGTGCCAGCAGCGCGGGGCAGGGTATGGGTGAGCAGTTCTTC
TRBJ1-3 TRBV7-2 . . CASSPPGGISGNTIYF TGTGCCAGCAGCCCCCCCGGGGGGATCTCTGGAAACACCATATATTTT
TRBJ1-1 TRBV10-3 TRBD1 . CAISGVRTGEHTEAFF TGTGCCATCAGTGGGGTGAGGACAGGGGAGCACACTGAAGCTTTCTTT
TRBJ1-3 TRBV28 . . CASRRFRQTSGNTIYF TGTGCCAGCAGGAGATTCAGACAGACCTCTGGAAACACCATATATTTT
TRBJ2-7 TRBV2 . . CASNRDSYEQYF TGTGCCAGCAACAGGGACTCCTACGAGCAGTACTTC
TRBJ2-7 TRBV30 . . CAWRRTSWGEQYF TGTGCCTGGAGACGGACATCCTGGGGGGAGCAGTACTTC
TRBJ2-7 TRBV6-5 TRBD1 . CASSQGTGAPYEQYF TGTGCCAGCAGTCAAGGGACAGGGGCGCCCTACGAGCAGTACTTC
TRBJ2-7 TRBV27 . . CASSLNTGTYEQYF TGTGCCAGCAGTTTAAATACAGGGACCTACGAGCAGTACTTC
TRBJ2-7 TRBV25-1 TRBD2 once CASSEGEGWGYEQYF TGTGCCAGCAGTGAGGGGGAGGGTTGGGGCTACGAGCAGTACTTC
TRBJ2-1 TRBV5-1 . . CASSLDRISYNEQFF TGCGCCAGCAGCCTTGACAGGATTTCCTACAATGAGCAGTTCTTC
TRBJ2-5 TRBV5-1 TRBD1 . CASSLQGGETQYF TGCGCCAGCAGCCTACAGGGGGGAGAGACCCAGTACTTC
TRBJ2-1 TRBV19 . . CASSTSGRSYNEQFF TGTGCCAGTAGTACGTCGGGAAGGTCGTACAATGAGCAGTTCTTC
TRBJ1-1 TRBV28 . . CASSSRVYTEAFF TGTGCCAGCAGTTCCCGGGTCTACACTGAAGCTTTCTTT
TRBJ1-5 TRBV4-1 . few CASSQGQAGYQPQHF TGCGCCAGCAGCCAAGGACAGGCTGGATATCAGCCCCAGCATTTT
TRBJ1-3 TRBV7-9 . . CASSGRPSYSGNTIYF TGTGCCAGCTCAGGTCGACCGTCCTACTCTGGAAACACCATATATTTT